This TCR beta chain was recovered during a study of Ad26.COV2.S vaccination and SARS-CoV-2 variants. Germline V CDR1 and CDR2: SGDLS, YYNGEE. The V end lost 5 bases, the J end lost 0 bases, and 5 bases lay between the germline ends. This CDR3 has 12 residues. Details on this clone: No antigen is known for it.

Findings and limits, study-wide: Ad26.COV2.S recipients had broader spike-specific TCRs (P = 0.0014).

Sequencing used immunoSEQ multiplex PCR; TCRdb keeps in-frame clones, though not all of them. The sample has some 180,000 clones, roughly 89% seen once. The sequencing used peripheral blood, collected after recovery from COVID-19. The sequence came from a human donor who had recovered from COVID-19. The chain carries TRBV9 and TRBJ1-1; D not resolved. This CDR3 is CASSRVNTEAFF. The CDR3 nucleotides are TGTGCCAGCAGTCGAGTGAACACTGAAGCTTTCTTT.